A single sample is the source of the 20 T cell receptor beta chains below, sequenced in a study of shared clonotypes between healthy human individuals. TCRdb's table, derived via immunoSEQ multiplex PCR, lists solely in-frame clones and lacks some. The sample has roughly 2.2 million clones, approximately 93% seen once; the top ten hold under 0.45%. Sample: naive CD4+ T cells from PBMCs. The subset: CD45RA+ positively selected. Receptors originate from a young man in good health. Some clones in this sample may be carry-over from other donors' samples.

The chain links TRBV18 to TRBJ2-7; 7 bases fit TRBD2. Trimming at V came to 5 bases and at J to 2 bases, leaving 6 bases not matched to a gene. The length of the CDR3 is 14 residues. CDR1 KGHSH and CDR2 LQKENI come from the germline V gene. As DNA, the CDR3 is TGTGCCAGCTCATCCAGCGGGACTGCCTACGAGCAGTACTTC. Protein: CASSSSGTAYEQYF.

The V gene is TRBV14, the J gene TRBJ2-1, with D perhaps TRBD2 (6 bases). CDR1 and CDR2 from the germline V gene are SGHDN and FVKESK. Trimming left V 3 bases short and J 3 bases short, with 12 bases between. CDR3 length: 15 amino acids. The CDR3 loop reads CASSHGGGFYNEQFF. CDR3 sequence (DNA): TGTGCCAGCAGCCACGGGGGAGGCTTCTACAATGAGCAGTTCTTC.

The chain uses TRBV6-1 and TRBJ1-2; D may be TRBD1 (5 bases). Between the trimmed V and J ends, which lost 4 bases and 8 bases, there was a span of 20 bases. The CDR3 is 15 amino acids. CDR1 is MNHNS and CDR2 is SASEGT in the germline V gene. CDR3 DNA sequence: TGTGCCAGCAGTGCGGGACTCGGGTATTCATCGGGCTACACCTTC. Translated, it gives CASSAGLGYSSGYTF.

The gene calls are TRBV4-1 and TRBJ1-5; D gene ambiguous. CDR1 is MGHRA, CDR2 YSYEKL, per germline. CDR3 length: 17 residues. V was pared by 0 bases and J by 4 bases, with 16 bases between. CDR3: CASSQEVSWDNNQPQHF. The CDR3 DNA sequence: TGCGCCAGCAGCCAAGAAGTTTCCTGGGATAATAATCAGCCCCAGCATTTT.

The rearrangement joins TRBV5-1 to TRBJ1-2; D call uncertain. The germline V and J ends were trimmed by 2 bases and 3 bases, with 14 bases remaining between them. In germline, CDR1 is SGHRS, CDR2 YFSETQ. The CDR3 totals 15 residues. DNA of the CDR3: TGCGCCAGCAGCTTAAGGTTGGGTGGTGACTATGGCTACACCTTC. This sequence encodes CASSLRLGGDYGYTF.

This CDR3 is CASSLGVLAGDEQFF. As DNA, the CDR3 is TGCGCCAGCAGCTTGGGGGTACTAGCGGGAGATGAGCAGTTCTTC. V and J are TRBV5-1 and TRBJ2-1, with 11 nucleotides matching TRBD2. Losses at the gene ends were 0 bases for V and 8 bases for J; bases not matched to a gene: 4. Germline V lookup: CDR1 SGHRS, CDR2 YFSETQ. This CDR3 spans 15 amino acids. Full variable domain (outside the CDR3, taken from reference TRBV5-1 and TRBJ2-1): KAGVTQTPRYLIKTRGQQVTLSCSPISGHRSVSWYQQTPGQGLQFLFEYFSETQRNKGNFPGRFSGRQFSNSRSEMNVSTLELGDSALYLCASSLGVLAGDEQFFGPGTRLTVL.

This clone was seen a handful of times. The chain carries TRBV5-5 and TRBJ2-7; 7 bases line up with TRBD2. The V and J ends lost 4 bases and 0 bases, in that order; junction bases with no gene match: 7. From germline, CDR1 is SGHKS and CDR2 YYEKEE (reference sequence). The CDR3 is made up of 15 amino acids. The CDR3 sequence is CASSLGRESSYEQYF. For the CDR3, the DNA is TGTGCCAGCAGCCTAGGGCGGGAGAGCTCCTACGAGCAGTACTTC.

The chain is built from TRBV5-1 and TRBJ2-2, with 9 bases that match TRBD1. The CDR3 covers 16 residues. J lost 1 base, V lost 4 bases, and 5 bases had no gene match. Germline V CDR1 and CDR2: SGHRS, YFSETQ. CDR3 sequence: CASSRQGDLNTGELFF. The CDR3 nucleotides are TGCGCCAGCAGCCGACAGGGGGACTTGAACACCGGGGAGCTGTTTTTT.

Comments on this clone: This sample also contains other DNA sequences that code for the same CDR3. This sequence joins TRBV7-2 and TRBJ2-4; D is unresolved. Germline V lookup: CDR1 SGHTA, CDR2 FQGNSA. Trimming shortened V by 1 base and J by 0 bases, and 4 bases separated the two germline ends. The CDR3 covers 14 residues. The CDR3, as DNA: TGTGCCAGCAGCTTAGACTTAGCCAAAAACATTCAGTACTTC. It specifies CASSLDLAKNIQYF.

V gene TRBV4-3 combines with J gene TRBJ2-1; the D is unclear. The CDR3 loop spans 14 amino acids. Trimming took off 4 bases at V and 3 bases at J, with 10 bases between the two ends. Germline values: CDR1 LGHNA, CDR2 YSLEER. The DNA for the CDR3 is TGCGCCAGCAGCCCCGCCGGCGGCTACAATGAGCAGTTCTTC. It yields the protein CASSPAGGYNEQFF.

The genes are TRBV6-1 and TRBJ1-5; D not certain. Germline assignment: CDR1 MNHNS and CDR2 SASEGT. There are 16 residues in the CDR3. Trimming removed 3 bases from V and 2 bases from J, with 14 bases in between. The CDR3 DNA is TGTGCCAGCAGTGAGGGTTTCGGGATAGGCAATCAGCCCCAGCATTTT. Translating it yields CASSEGFGIGNQPQHF.

The chain couples TRBV27 to TRBJ2-6, with D possibly TRBD1 on 6 matching bases. V was cut by 5 bases and J by 0 bases, with 20 bases left in between. The CDR3 is 19 amino acids. Germline CDR1 reads MNHEY; CDR2 reads SMNVEV (reference sequence). CDR3 amino acids: CASSPPPGASNSGANVLTF. CDR3 DNA sequence: TGTGCCAGCAGTCCCCCGCCAGGGGCCTCCAACTCTGGGGCCAACGTCCTGACTTTC.

A word on this clone: Distinct nucleotide sequences in the sample also encode this CDR3. CDR3 bases: TGCGCCAGCAGCCTTACAGGGTCCGGGGAGCTGTTTTTT. As protein: CASSLTGSGELFF. The chain recombines TRBV5-1 with TRBJ2-2; D possibly corresponds to TRBD1 (6 bases). The V gene lost 4 bases and the J gene lost 6 bases, with 10 bases spanning the gap. The CDR3 spans 13 residues. CDR1 and CDR2 (germline): SGHRS, YFSETQ.

This clone occurred a few times. The chain combines TRBV30 with TRBJ1-5; D not certain. Germline-derived CDR1 and CDR2 are GTSNPN and SVGIG (reference sequence). The CDR3 runs 12 residues. Trimming cost V 2 bases and J 3 bases, with 5 bases left between them. The CDR3 is CAWSPFNQPQHF. In DNA form, the CDR3 reads TGTGCCTGGAGTCCTTTCAATCAGCCCCAGCATTTT.

The chain recombines TRBV5-1 with TRBJ2-7; 7 bases line up with TRBD1. Germline V gene sequence: CDR1 SGHRS, CDR2 YFSETQ. Trimming removed 3 bases from V and 2 bases from J; junction bases left unmatched: 5. The CDR3 is 14 amino acids. The CDR3: CASSSGQVTYEQYF. Here the CDR3 DNA reads TGCGCCAGCAGCTCCGGACAGGTCACCTACGAGCAGTACTTC.

This sequence joins TRBV11-3 and TRBJ2-1; TRBD2 agrees at 9 bases. This CDR3 is built from 14 residues. Trimming removed 0 bases from V and 8 bases from J; junction bases left unmatched: 2. Germline assignment: CDR1 SGHNT and CDR2 YENEEA. Here the CDR3 reads CASSLDAGGDEQFF. The DNA for the CDR3 is TGTGCCAGCAGCTTAGACGCGGGAGGGGATGAGCAGTTCTTC.

V is TRBV27 and J is TRBJ2-3, with 10 bases matching TRBD2. V lost 5 bases and J lost 2; bases outside the gene matches: 10. The germline V gene has CDR1 MNHEY and CDR2 SMNVEV (reference sequence). There are 17 residues in the CDR3. This CDR3 is CASSPRTSGYYTDTQYF. CDR3 nucleotides: TGTGCCAGCAGTCCGCGGACTAGCGGCTACTACACAGATACGCAGTATTTT.

The chain couples TRBV29-1 to TRBJ1-1; D gene uncertain. The CDR3 is made up of 13 amino acids. Trimming removed 6 bases at V and 1 base at J, with 12 bases between. Germline loops: CDR1 SQVTM, CDR2 ANQGSEA. The CDR3 here is CSVGGSTNTEAFF. Here the CDR3 DNA reads TGCAGCGTCGGAGGGTCCACGAACACTGAAGCTTTCTTT.

The chain uses TRBV29-1 and TRBJ1-2; TRBD1 aligns across 7 bases. CDR1 is SQVTM, CDR2 ANQGSEA, per germline. V gave up 6 bases and J gave up 4 bases; unmatched junction bases: 14. The CDR3 consists of 15 residues. CDR3 sequence: CSVSAGGGQTYGYTF. The CDR3 nucleotides are TGCAGCGTGTCTGCGGGGGGGGGACAGACCTATGGCTACACCTTC. Full variable domain (remainder filled in from reference TRBV29-1 and TRBJ1-2): SAVISQKPSRDICQRGTSLTIQCQVDSQVTMMFWYRQQPGQSLTLIATANQGSEATYESGFVIDKFPISRPNLTFSTLTVSNMSPEDSSIYLCSVSAGGGQTYGYTFGSGTRLTVV.

The chain recombines TRBV15 with TRBJ2-7; no reliable D call. With 0 bases removed from V and 0 bases from J, the gap between germline ends came to 9 bases. Germline CDR1 is LNHNV and CDR2 is YYDKDF (reference sequence). This CDR3 spans 15 amino acids. CDR3 nucleotides: TGTGCCACCAGCAGAGAGTCGGTCTTCTCCTACGAGCAGTACTTC. Protein: CATSRESVFSYEQYF.